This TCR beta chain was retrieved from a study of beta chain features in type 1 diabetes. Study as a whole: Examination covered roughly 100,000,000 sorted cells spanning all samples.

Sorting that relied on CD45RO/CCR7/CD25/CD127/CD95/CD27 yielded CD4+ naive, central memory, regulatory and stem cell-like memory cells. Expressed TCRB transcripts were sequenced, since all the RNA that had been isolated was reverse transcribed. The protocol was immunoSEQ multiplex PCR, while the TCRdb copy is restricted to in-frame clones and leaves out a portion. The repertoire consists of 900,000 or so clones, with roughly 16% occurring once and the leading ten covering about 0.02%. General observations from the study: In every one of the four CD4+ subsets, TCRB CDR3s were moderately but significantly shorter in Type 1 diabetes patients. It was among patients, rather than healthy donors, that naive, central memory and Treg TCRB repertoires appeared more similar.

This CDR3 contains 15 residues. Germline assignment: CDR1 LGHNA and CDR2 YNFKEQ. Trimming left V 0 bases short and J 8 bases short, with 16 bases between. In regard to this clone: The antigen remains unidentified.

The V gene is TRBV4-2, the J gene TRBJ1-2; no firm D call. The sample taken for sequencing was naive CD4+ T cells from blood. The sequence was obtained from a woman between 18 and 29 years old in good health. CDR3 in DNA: TGTGCCAGCAGCCAAGATGGATACCCGTCCTACGGCTACACCTTC. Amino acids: CASSQDGYPSYGYTF.